The clone carrying this T cell receptor (beta chain) has at least ten counts. The target antigen is unknown. This sample is drawn from a study of CD8 T cells in ankylosing spondylitis. Study outcomes and limitations: Reactive arthritis synovial fluid and blood previously showed some of these motif variants. Characteristic of ankylosing spondylitis blood, it appeared, was a TCR beta motif comprising about eight highly homologous variants. According to the report, clones linked to the disease were significantly enriched in matched synovial fluid samples taken from ankylosing spondylitis patients. With a CD8+ phenotype, disease-linked clones were relatively rare in peripheral blood.

V lost 5 bases and J lost 7, with 14 bases in between. The length of the CDR3 is 13 residues. Germline V gives CDR1 MNHEY, CDR2 SMNVEV (reference sequence). Quantitative barcoded 5'-RACE was used to prepare TCR beta libraries. MiXCR was run by TCRdb on the 5' RACE reads, yielding one entry per CDR3 protein. This sample carries about 210,000 distinct CDR3 sequences, about 6.7% of them seen once, and the ten largest clones take 14%. This receptor was taken from a male donor with ankylosing spondylitis. The chain couples TRBV27 to TRBJ1-2, with D possibly matching TRBD1 (6 bases). Source material: blood, either unsorted or a sorted T cell fraction (not recorded which). The CDR3 here is CASSTGGGTGYTF. The CDR3 nucleotides read TGTGCCAGCAGTACGGGAGGGGGAACTGGCTACACCTTC.